One and the same sample provided the 10 T cell receptor beta chains below, sequenced in a study of CD8+ T cells in alopecia areata. Isolated RNA was reverse transcribed into cDNA used as the sequencing template. The method was immunoSEQ multiplex PCR; TCRdb's version includes in-frame clones alone and lacks a portion of them. The table records under 250,000 clones, approximately 53% of them present only once. What was sequenced was CD8+ T cells sorted from blood. The receptor source for this set is a human donor in good health.

A note on this clone: Within the sample, other DNA sequences also encode this same CDR3. The genes are TRBV4-1 and TRBJ2-5; D not resolved. From germline, CDR1 is MGHRA and CDR2 YSYEKL. V shed 1 base and J shed 5 bases, with 5 bases lying between them. CDR3 length: 12 residues. CDR3 protein: CASSQGGETQYF. The CDR3 DNA is TGCGCCAGCAGCCAAGGGGGTGAGACCCAGTACTTC.

V and J are TRBV5-6 and TRBJ2-7; D is tentatively TRBD1 or TRBD2 (5 bases each). Germline-derived CDR1 and CDR2 are SGHDT and YYEEEE. The V end was cut by 6 bases, the J end by 5 bases, with 15 bases between. The length of the CDR3 is 13 residues. CDR3 sequence: CASTLGARDEQYF. CDR3 DNA sequence: TGTGCCAGCACCCTTGGGGCGCGGGACGAGCAGTACTTC.

The chain carries TRBV20-1 and TRBJ2-2; D gene ambiguous. The CDR3 is 11 residues long. V shed 0 bases and J shed 10 bases, with 6 bases lying between them. Per the germline V gene, CDR1 is DFQATT and CDR2 is SNEGSKA (reference sequence). The chain's CDR3 is CSARDGVELFF. The CDR3 DNA reads TGCAGTGCTAGAGACGGAGTGGAGCTGTTTTTT.

The chain carries TRBV5-1 and TRBJ1-2; D perhaps matches TRBD1 (5 bases). Germline V gene sequence: CDR1 SGHRS, CDR2 YFSETQ. V gave up 2 bases and J gave up 7 bases, with 15 bases separating them. CDR3 length: 14 amino acids. DNA for the CDR3: TGCGCCAGCAGCTTCGGGGAAGGGGCGAGTGGCTACACCTTC. Translated: CASSFGEGASGYTF.

This clone was detected only once. CDR3: CASSYIGANTGELFF. The CDR3 nucleotides are TGTGCCAGCAGTTACATAGGAGCGAACACCGGGGAGCTGTTTTTT. This chain links TRBV6-5 with TRBJ2-2; no clear D. This CDR3 is 15 amino acids long. Trimming pared 2 bases from V and 0 bases from J, leaving 7 bases between. From germline, CDR1 is MNHEY and CDR2 SVGAGI.

This chain uses TRBV7-2 with TRBJ2-5; D possibly corresponds to TRBD1 (6 bases). Per the germline V gene, CDR1 is SGHTA and CDR2 is FQGNSA. CDR3 length equals 14 residues. V lost 1 base and J 3 bases, leaving 9 bases between the germline ends. As DNA, the CDR3 is TGTGCCAGCAGCTTAGTTCCAGGGGAAGAGACCCAGTACTTC. This encodes CASSLVPGEETQYF. The entire variable domain, with the rest obtained from reference TRBV7-2 and TRBJ2-5, is as follows: GAGVSQSPSNKVTEKGKDVELRCDPISGHTALYWYRQSLGQGLEFLIYFQGNSAPDKSGLPSDRFSAERTGGSVSTLTIQRTQQEDSAVYLCASSLVPGEETQYFGPGTRLLVL.

In its sample, this clone was seen a few times. This chain joins TRBV10-2 and TRBJ1-1; D is uncertain. The ends were cut back, 3 bases at V and 0 bases at J, with 11 bases in the middle. From germline, CDR1 is WSHSY and CDR2 SAAADI. The CDR3 consists of 15 residues. In DNA form, the CDR3 reads TGCGCCAGCAGTGACAAGGACCCACTGAACACTGAAGCTTTCTTT. The encoded protein is CASSDKDPLNTEAFF.

The DNA for the CDR3 is TGTGCCAGCACCCAGGGGGCGATTAATGAGCAGTTCTTC. It is translated as CASTQGAINEQFF. The chain recombines TRBV7-2 with TRBJ2-1; TRBD1 matches 8 bases. The germline gives CDR1 SGHTA, CDR2 FQGNSA. CDR3 length: 13 amino acids. J gave up 7 bases and V 7 bases, and 6 bases lay outside the gene matches.

This chain uses TRBV19 with TRBJ2-7, with 8 bases identical to TRBD1. CDR1 is LNHDA, CDR2 SQIVND, per germline (reference sequence). With V trimmed by 11 bases and J by 5 bases, 11 bases remained unmatched. The CDR3 is made up of 13 amino acids. DNA for the CDR3: TGTGCCGGCAAGGACAGGGTTGGCAACGAGCAGTACTTC. This gives the protein CAGKDRVGNEQYF.

This clone appeared a few times. This rearrangement joins TRBV29-1 to TRBJ1-1, with D unresolved. The CDR3 is 11 residues long. V lost 4 bases, J lost 6 bases, and 9 bases lay in between. Germline loops: CDR1 SQVTM, CDR2 ANQGSEA. Here the CDR3 DNA reads TGCAGCGTTGGTCCTTGGCCTGAAGCTTTCTTT. Translation gives CSVGPWPEAFF.